The rows below give T cell receptor beta chains drawn from one sample of a study of T cells in Graves' hyperthyroidism and ophthalmopathy. MiXCR, applied by TCRdb to the multiplex PCR reads, yields one record per CDR3 protein. The sample includes over 500,000 distinct CDR3 sequences, 40% to 50% seen only once; the top ten take approximately 44%. Sequencing was done on a sample of peripheral blood or thyroid tissue (not recorded which). These receptors originate from an adult woman with Graves' disease, either hyperthyroidism or ophthalmopathy (not recorded which). The CDR3 runs from the conserved cysteine through the conserved F or W. The D gene is left open where the match is weak. Clone size appears in some rows only: once, few, many, or a class for an expanded clone.

D	size	V	J	CDR3	DNA
NA	few	TRBV7-9	TRBJ1-4	CASSPSGTFGEKLFF	TGTGCCAGCAGCCCCTCAGGAACTTTCGGTGAAAAACTGTTTTTT
NA	NA	TRBV25-1	TRBJ1-6	CASEDAGRYSPLHF	TGTGCCAGCGAGGACGCAGGGAGGTATTCACCCCTCCACTTT
NA	many	TRBV29-1	TRBJ2-5	CSIRHDRQETQYF	TGCAGCATAAGACACGACCGCCAAGAGACCCAGTACTTC
TRBD1	NA	TRBV7-2	TRBJ1-1	CASSGHRGDTEAFF	TGCGCCAGCAGCGGACACAGGGGGGACACTGAAGCTTTCTTT
NA	NA	TRBV20-1	TRBJ1-2	CSARVDMSGDDGYTF	TGCAGTGCTAGAGTCGATATGTCCGGGGACGATGGCTACACCTTC
NA	many	TRBV6-1	TRBJ2-2	CASSAPVSGGELFF	TGTGCCAGCAGTGCCCCTGTCTCTGGCGGGGAGCTGTTTTTT
NA	many	TRBV6-1	TRBJ1-2	CASSELYRHGYTF	TGTGCCAGCAGTGAATTGTACAGACATGGCTACACCTTC
NA	many	TRBV3-1	TRBJ2-5	CASSQAEETQYF	TGTGCCAGCAGCCAAGCAGAAGAGACCCAGTACTTC
NA	once	TRBV19	TRBJ1-1	CASSITVPTEAFF	TGTGCCAGTAGTATAACCGTGCCCACTGAAGCTTTCTTT
NA	NA	TRBV11-2	TRBJ2-7	CASSLGGREQYF	TGTGCCAGCAGCTTAGGAGGGCGCGAGCAGTACTTC
NA	NA	TRBV10-3	TRBJ1-6	CAISELRGRSPLHF	TGTGCCATCAGTGAGCTCAGGGGAAGGTCACCCCTCCACTTT
TRBD1	NA	TRBV20-1	TRBJ2-7	CSARYGQGNHEQYF	TGCAGTGCTAGATATGGACAGGGGAACCACGAGCAGTACTTC
NA	NA	TRBV7-9	TRBJ2-3	CASSQSEGGGDTQYF	TGTGCCAGCAGCCAATCCGAGGGAGGTGGAGATACGCAGTATTTT
NA	NA	TRBV7-3	TRBJ2-5	CASSLTGVSPETQYF	TGTGCCAGCAGCTTAACGGGAGTATCCCCAGAGACCCAGTACTTC
NA	many	TRBV7-2	TRBJ2-2	CASSFGGVDTGELFF	TGTGCCAGCAGCTTTGGCGGCGTGGACACCGGGGAGCTGTTTTTT
NA	few	TRBV7-9	TRBJ1-2	CASSPGDWSYGYTF	TGTGCCAGCAGCCCCGGGGATTGGAGCTATGGCTACACCTTC
NA	many	TRBV29-1	TRBJ1-2	CSVVTGVDGYTF	TGCAGCGTTGTGACCGGGGTGGATGGCTACACCTTC
TRBD2	NA	TRBV24-1	TRBJ2-5	CATSDETSGRRANQGTQYF	TGTGCCACCAGTGATGAGACTAGCGGGAGAAGAGCCAATCAAGGGACCCAGTACTTC
NA	NA	TRBV12-3/TRBV12-4	TRBJ1-5	CASTFRDSNQPQHF	TGTGCCAGCACCTTCCGGGACAGCAATCAGCCCCAGCATTTT
NA	few	TRBV7-6	TRBJ2-2	CASSFGGGETTGELFF	TGTGCCAGCAGCTTTGGAGGGGGTGAAACCACCGGGGAGCTGTTTTTT
NA	few	TRBV7-9	TRBJ1-2	CASSLGRGADGYTF	TGTGCCAGCAGCTTAGGAAGGGGGGCGGATGGCTACACCTTC
TRBD2	NA	TRBV10-3	TRBJ2-2	CAISESTSGSSGELFF	TGTGCCATCAGTGAGTCTACTAGCGGGAGCTCCGGGGAGCTGTTTTTT
NA	once	TRBV10-3	TRBJ2-7	CAISAGGGPVYEQYF	TGTGCCATCAGTGCAGGAGGGGGCCCTGTCTACGAGCAGTACTTC
TRBD1	NA	TRBV25-1	TRBJ1-6	CASGEGTGYNSPLHF	TGTGCCAGCGGCGAAGGGACAGGCTATAATTCACCCCTCCACTTT